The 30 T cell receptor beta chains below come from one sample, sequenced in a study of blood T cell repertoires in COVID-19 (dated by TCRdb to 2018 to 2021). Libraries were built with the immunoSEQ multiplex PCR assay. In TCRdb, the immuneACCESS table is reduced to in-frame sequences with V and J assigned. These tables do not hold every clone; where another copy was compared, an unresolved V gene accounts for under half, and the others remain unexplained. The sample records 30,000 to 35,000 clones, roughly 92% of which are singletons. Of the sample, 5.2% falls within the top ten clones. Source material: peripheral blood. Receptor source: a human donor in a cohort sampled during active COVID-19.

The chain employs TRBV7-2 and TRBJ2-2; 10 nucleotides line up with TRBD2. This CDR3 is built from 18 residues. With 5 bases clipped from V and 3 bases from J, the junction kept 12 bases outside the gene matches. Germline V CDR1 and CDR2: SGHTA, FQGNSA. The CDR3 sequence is CASSPLLAGVPDTGELFF. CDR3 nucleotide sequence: TGTGCCAGCAGCCCTCTTCTAGCGGGAGTGCCGGACACCGGGGAGCTGTTTTTT.

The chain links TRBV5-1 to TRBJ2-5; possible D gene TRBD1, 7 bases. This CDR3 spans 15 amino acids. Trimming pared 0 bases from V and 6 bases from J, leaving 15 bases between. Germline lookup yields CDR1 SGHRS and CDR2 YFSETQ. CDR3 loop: CASSLAYAGGKTQYF. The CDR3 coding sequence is TGCGCCAGCAGCTTGGCCTACGCAGGGGGGAAGACCCAGTACTTC.

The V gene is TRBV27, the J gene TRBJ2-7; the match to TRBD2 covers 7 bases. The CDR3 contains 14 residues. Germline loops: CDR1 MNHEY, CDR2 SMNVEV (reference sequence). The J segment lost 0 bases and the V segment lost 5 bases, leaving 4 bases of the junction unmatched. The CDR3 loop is CASSRAGSSYEQYF. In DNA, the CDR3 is TGTGCCAGCAGTCGAGCGGGGAGCTCCTACGAGCAGTACTTC.

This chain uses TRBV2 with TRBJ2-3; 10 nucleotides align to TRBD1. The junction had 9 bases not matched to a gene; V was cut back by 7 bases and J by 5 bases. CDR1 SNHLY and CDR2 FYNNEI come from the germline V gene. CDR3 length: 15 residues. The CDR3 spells CASMKDRGLKDTQYF. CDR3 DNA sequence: TGTGCCAGCATGAAGGACAGGGGGTTAAAAGATACGCAGTATTTT.

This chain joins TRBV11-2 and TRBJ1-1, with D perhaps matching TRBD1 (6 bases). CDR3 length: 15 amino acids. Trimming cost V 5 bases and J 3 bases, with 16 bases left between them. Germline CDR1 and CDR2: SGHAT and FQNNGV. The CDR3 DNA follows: TGTGCCAGCAGCACCTACAGGGCTAAGGACACTGAAGCTTTCTTT. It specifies CASSTYRAKDTEAFF.

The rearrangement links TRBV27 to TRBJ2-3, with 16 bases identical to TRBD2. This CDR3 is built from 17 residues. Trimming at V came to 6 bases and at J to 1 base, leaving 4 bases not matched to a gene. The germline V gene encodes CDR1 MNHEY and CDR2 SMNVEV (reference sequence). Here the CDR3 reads CASRGLAGGPGTDTQYF. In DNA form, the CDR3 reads TGTGCCAGCAGGGGACTAGCGGGGGGGCCGGGCACAGATACGCAGTATTTT.

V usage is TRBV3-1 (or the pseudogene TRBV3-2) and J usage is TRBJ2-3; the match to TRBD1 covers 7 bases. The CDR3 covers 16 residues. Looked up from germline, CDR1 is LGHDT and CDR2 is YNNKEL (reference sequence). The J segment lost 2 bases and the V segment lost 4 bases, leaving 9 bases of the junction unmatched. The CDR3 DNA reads TGTGCCAGCAGCCCGACCGGGACAGCGACCACAGATACGCAGTATTTT. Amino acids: CASSPTGTATTDTQYF.

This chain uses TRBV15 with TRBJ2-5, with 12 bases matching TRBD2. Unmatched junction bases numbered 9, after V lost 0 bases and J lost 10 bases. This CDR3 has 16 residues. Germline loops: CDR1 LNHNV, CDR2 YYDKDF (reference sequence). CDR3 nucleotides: TGTGCCACCAGCAGAGAAATTCCTAGCGGGGGGGAGGACCAGTACTTC. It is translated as CATSREIPSGGEDQYF.

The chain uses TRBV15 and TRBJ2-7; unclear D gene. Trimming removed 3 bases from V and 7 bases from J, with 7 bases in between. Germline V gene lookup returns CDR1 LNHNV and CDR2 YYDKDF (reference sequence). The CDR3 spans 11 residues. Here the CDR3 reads CATSSKLEQYF. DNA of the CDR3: TGTGCCACCAGCAGTAAGCTGGAGCAGTACTTC.

The CDR3 protein is CAISEGQGRNQPQHF. The DNA for the CDR3 is TGTGCCATCAGTGAGGGGCAGGGTAGGAATCAGCCCCAGCATTTT. V and J are TRBV10-3 and TRBJ1-5, with D perhaps TRBD1 (5 bases). CDR1 ENHRY and CDR2 SYGVKD come from the germline V gene. Deletions cut 2 bases from V and 4 bases from J, with 12 bases between. The CDR3 is 15 amino acids.

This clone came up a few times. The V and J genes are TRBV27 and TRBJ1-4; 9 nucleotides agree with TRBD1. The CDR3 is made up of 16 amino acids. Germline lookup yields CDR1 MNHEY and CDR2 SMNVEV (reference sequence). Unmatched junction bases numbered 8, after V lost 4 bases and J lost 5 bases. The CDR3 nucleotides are TGTGCCAGCAGTTCGAGCACAGGGGGCTCCAATGAAAAACTGTTTTTT. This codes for CASSSSTGGSNEKLFF. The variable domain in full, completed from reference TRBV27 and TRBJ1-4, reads EAQVTQNPRYLITVTGKKLTVTCSQNMNHEYMSWYRQDPGLGLRQIYYSMNVEVTDKGDVPEGYKVSRKEKRNFPLILESPSPNQTSLYFCASSSSTGGSNEKLFFGSGTQLSVL.

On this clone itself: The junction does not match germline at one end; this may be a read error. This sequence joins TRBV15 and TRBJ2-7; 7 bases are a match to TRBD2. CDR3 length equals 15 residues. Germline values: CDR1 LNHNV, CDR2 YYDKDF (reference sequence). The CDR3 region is CATSSGLVFPEQYSF. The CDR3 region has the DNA TGTGCCACCAGCAGCGGACTAGTATTTCCTGAGCAGTACTCCTTC. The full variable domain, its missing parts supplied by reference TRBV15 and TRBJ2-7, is DAMVIQNPRYQVTQFGKPVTLSCSQTLNHNVMYWYQQKSSQAPKLLFHYYDKDFNNEADTPDNFQSRRPNTSFCFLDIRSPGLGDTAMYLCATSSGLVFPEQYSFGPGTRLTVT.

The CDR3, as DNA: TGTGCCAGTAGTGGGGGGACAGAACCTTTCTACGAGCAGTACTTC. As protein: CASSGGTEPFYEQYF. The rearrangement joins TRBV19 to TRBJ2-7, with D perhaps matching TRBD1 (7 bases). Germline CDR1 LNHDA, CDR2 SQIVND (reference sequence). The CDR3 has 15 residues. Trimming pared 5 bases from V and 3 bases from J, leaving 17 bases between.

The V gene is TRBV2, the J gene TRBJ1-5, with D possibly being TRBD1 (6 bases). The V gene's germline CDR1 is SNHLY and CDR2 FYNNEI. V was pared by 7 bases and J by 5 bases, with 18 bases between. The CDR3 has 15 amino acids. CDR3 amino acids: CASTFGGQSYQPQHF. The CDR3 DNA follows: TGTGCCAGCACGTTCGGAGGACAGAGTTATCAGCCCCAGCATTTT.

CDR3: CASSSGGEQFF. As DNA, the CDR3 is TGTGCCAGCAGCTCGGGGGGTGAGCAGTTCTTC. The chain has TRBV11-2 and TRBJ2-1; TRBD2 matches 7 bases. Per germline, CDR1 SGHAT and CDR2 FQNNGV. CDR3 size: 11 residues. Trimming took 4 bases from V and 9 from J; bases not matched to a gene: 0.

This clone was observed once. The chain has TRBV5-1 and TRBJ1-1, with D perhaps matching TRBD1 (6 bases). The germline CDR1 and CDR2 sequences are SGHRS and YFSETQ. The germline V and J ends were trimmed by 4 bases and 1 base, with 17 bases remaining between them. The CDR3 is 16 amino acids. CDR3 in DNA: TGCGCCAGCAGCCGCTCACAGGGATGGGAGAACACTGAAGCTTTCTTT. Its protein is CASSRSQGWENTEAFF.

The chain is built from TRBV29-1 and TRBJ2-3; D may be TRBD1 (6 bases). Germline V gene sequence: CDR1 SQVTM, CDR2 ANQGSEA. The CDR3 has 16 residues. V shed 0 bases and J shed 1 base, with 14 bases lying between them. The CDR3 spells CSVEELRQDRTDTQYF. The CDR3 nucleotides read TGCAGCGTTGAAGAATTGCGACAGGACCGCACAGATACGCAGTATTTT.

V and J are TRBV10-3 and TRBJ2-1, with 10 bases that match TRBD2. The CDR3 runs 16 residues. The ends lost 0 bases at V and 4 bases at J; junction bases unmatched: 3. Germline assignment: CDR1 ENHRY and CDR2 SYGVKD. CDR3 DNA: TGTGCCATCAGTGAGTCGGGACTAGCGAGTTACAATGAGCAGTTCTTC. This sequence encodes CAISESGLASYNEQFF.

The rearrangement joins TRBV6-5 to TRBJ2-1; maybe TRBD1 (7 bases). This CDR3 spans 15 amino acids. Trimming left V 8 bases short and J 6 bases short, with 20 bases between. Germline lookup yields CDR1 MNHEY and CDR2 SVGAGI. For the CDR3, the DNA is TGTGCCAGCCTGCGGCAGGGGGGCGTGGGCAATGAGCAGTTCTTC. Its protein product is CASLRQGGVGNEQFF.

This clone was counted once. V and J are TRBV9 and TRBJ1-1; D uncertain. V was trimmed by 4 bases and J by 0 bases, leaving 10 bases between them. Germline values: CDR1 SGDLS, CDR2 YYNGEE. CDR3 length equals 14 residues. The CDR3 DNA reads TGTGCCAGCAGCACTACGACGGTGAACACTGAAGCTTTCTTT. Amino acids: CASSTTTVNTEAFF.

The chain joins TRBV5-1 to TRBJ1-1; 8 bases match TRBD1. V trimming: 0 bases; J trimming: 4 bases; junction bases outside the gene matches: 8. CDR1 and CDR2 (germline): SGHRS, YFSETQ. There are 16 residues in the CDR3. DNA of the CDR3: TGCGCCAGCAGCTTGGGGACAGGGAATCCCCTCACTGAAGCTTTCTTT. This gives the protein CASSLGTGNPLTEAFF.

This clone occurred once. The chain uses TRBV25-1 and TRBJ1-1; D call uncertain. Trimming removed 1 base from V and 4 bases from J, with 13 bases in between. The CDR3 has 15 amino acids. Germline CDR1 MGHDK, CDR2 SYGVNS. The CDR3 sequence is CASSEFKELATEAFF. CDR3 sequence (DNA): TGTGCCAGCAGTGAATTTAAGGAGTTGGCCACTGAAGCTTTCTTT.

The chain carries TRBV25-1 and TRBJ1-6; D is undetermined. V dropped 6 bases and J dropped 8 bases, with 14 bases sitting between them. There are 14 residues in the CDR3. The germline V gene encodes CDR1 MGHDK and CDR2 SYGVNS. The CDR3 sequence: CASSPGLSDSPLHF. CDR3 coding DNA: TGTGCCAGCAGCCCAGGTCTGTCGGATTCACCCCTCCACTTT.

CDR3 protein: CSARTSGYTF. CDR3 DNA sequence: TGCAGTGCTAGAACTAGCGGCTACACCTTC. The chain is built from TRBV20-1 and TRBJ1-2; D not resolved. Per germline, CDR1 DFQATT and CDR2 SNEGSKA (reference sequence). V lost 2 bases and J 8 bases, leaving 6 bases between the germline ends. This CDR3 region has 10 residues.

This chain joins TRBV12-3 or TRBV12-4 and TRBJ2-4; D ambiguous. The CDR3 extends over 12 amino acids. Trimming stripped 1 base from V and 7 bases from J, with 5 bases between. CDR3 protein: CASSLGQNIQYF. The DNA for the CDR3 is TGTGCCAGCAGTTTAGGTCAGAACATTCAGTACTTC.

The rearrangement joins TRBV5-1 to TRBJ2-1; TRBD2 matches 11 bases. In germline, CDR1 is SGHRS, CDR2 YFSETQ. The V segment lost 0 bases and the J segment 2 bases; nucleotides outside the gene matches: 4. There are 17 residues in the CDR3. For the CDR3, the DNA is TGCGCCAGCAGCTTGGGACTAGCGGGGAGCGCCTACAATGAGCAGTTCTTC. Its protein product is CASSLGLAGSAYNEQFF.

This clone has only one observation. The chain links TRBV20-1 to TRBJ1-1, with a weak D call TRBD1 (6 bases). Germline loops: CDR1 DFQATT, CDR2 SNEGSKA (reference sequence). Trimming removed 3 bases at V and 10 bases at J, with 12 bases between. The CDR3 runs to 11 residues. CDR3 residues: CSARQGFRAFF. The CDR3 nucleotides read TGCAGTGCTAGGCAGGGGTTTCGAGCTTTCTTT.

Here the CDR3 reads CASSLDSGVYGYTF. The CDR3 nucleotides read TGTGCCAGCAGCTTAGACTCGGGAGTTTATGGCTACACCTTC. The gene calls are TRBV7-3 and TRBJ1-2; D gene uncertain. The CDR3 runs to 14 residues. The germline gives CDR1 SGHTA, CDR2 FQGTGA. Trimming took 2 bases from V and 5 from J, leaving 12 bases between them.

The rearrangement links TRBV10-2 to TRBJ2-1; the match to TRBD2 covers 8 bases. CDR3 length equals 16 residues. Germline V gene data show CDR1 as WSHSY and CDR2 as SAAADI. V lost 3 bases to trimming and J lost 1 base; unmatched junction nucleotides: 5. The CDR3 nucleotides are TGCGCCAGCAGTGATCTGCGGGGGGCGTCCTACAATGAGCAGTTCTTC. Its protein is CASSDLRGASYNEQFF.

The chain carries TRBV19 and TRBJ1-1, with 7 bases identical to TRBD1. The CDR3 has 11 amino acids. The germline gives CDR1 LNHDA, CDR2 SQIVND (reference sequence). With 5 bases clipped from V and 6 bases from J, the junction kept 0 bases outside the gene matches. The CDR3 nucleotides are TGTGCCAGTAGTGGGACAGCTGAAGCTTTCTTT. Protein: CASSGTAEAFF.